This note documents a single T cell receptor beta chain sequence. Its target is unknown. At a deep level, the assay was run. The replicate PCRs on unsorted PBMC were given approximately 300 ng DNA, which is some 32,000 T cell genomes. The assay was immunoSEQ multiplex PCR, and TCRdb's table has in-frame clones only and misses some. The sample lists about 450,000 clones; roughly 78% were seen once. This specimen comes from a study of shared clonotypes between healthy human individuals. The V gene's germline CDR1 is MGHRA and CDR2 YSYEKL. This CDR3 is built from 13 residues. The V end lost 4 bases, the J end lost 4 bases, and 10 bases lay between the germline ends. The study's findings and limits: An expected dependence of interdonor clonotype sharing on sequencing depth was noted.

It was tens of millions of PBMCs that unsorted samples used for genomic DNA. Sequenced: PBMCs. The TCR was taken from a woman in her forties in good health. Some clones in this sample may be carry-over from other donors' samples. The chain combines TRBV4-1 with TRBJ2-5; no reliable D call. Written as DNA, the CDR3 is TGCGCCAGCAGCCGGGTCAGTGGAGAGACCCAGTACTTC. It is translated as CASSRVSGETQYF.